A single sample gave rise to the 18 T cell receptor beta chains below, sequenced in a study of shared clonotypes between healthy human individuals. Only in-frame clones appear in the TCRdb table, and some are missing; sequencing was by immunoSEQ multiplex PCR. The table shows fewer than 700,000 clones, with approximately 95% occurring only once. The naive CD8 subset, CD45RO-negative cells positively selected for CCR7, excluded terminally differentiated effector memory CD45RA+ cells. Sequencing was performed on naive CD8+ T cells sorted from blood. Source of these receptors: a woman between 25 and 40 years old in good health.

The chain has TRBV6-1 and TRBJ2-5; D possibly corresponds to TRBD1 (6 bases). CDR3 size: 16 residues. V dropped 4 bases and J dropped 3 bases, with 18 bases sitting between them. The germline V gene encodes CDR1 MNHNS and CDR2 SASEGT. The CDR3 region has the DNA TGTGCCAGCAGTGGGACAGCAAGAATTACTAAAGAGACCCAGTACTTC. This sequence encodes CASSGTARITKETQYF.

The chain links TRBV25-1 to TRBJ1-5; D is perhaps TRBD1 (6 bases). Trimming took 3 bases from V and 6 from J, leaving 24 bases between them. The germline CDR1 and CDR2 sequences are MGHDK and SYGVNS. The CDR3 sequence is 18 residues long. CDR3 protein: CASSDRSSDDRSLQPQHF. The CDR3 nucleotides read TGTGCCAGCAGTGATCGGTCGTCGGACGACAGGTCGCTTCAGCCCCAGCATTTT.

This chain links TRBV27 with TRBJ2-7; the D gene could be TRBD1 or TRBD2 (5 bases each). Germline values: CDR1 MNHEY, CDR2 SMNVEV (reference sequence). Trimming pared 7 bases from V and 0 bases from J, leaving 16 bases between. There are 15 residues in the CDR3. CDR3 in amino acids: CASKVKGRGSYEQYF. The CDR3 bases are TGTGCCAGCAAGGTCAAGGGGAGAGGCTCCTACGAGCAGTACTTC.

CDR3 nucleotide sequence: TGTGCCTGGAGTGTAGCCAGATCCGAGCAGTACTTC. This codes for CAWSVARSEQYF. This sequence joins TRBV30 and TRBJ2-7; no firm D call. V was clipped by 0 bases and J by 6 bases, with 9 bases between them. The CDR3 loop spans 12 amino acids. CDR1 and CDR2 from the germline V gene are GTSNPN and SVGIG (reference sequence).

The CDR3: CSVQEELTGSTEAFF. CDR3 nucleotides: TGCAGCGTTCAGGAGGAGCTGACAGGGAGCACTGAAGCTTTCTTT. The chain recombines TRBV29-1 with TRBJ1-1; 7 bases match TRBD1. CDR1 and CDR2 from the germline V gene are SQVTM and ANQGSEA. V was pared by 5 bases and J by 4 bases, with 13 bases of the junction left unmatched. CDR3 length: 15 amino acids.

V and J are TRBV2 and TRBJ1-1, with D possibly matching TRBD1 (5 bases). This CDR3 is built from 13 residues. The germline gives CDR1 SNHLY, CDR2 FYNNEI. V was cut by 3 bases and J by 10 bases, with 15 bases left in between. The CDR3 nucleotides read TGTGCCAGCAGTGAGGTGGTCCAGGGAGGAGCTTTCTTT. This translates into CASSEVVQGGAFF.

This clone was counted once. The chain links TRBV6-5 to TRBJ1-2, with TRBD1 identical over 7 bases. The CDR3 runs 15 residues. The V and J ends lost 8 bases and 1 base, in that order; junction bases with no gene match: 10. In germline, CDR1 is MNHEY, CDR2 SVGAGI. CDR3 in DNA: TGTGCCAGCTCCCAAGGGACAGCTTATAACTATGGCTACACCTTC. Amino acid sequence: CASSQGTAYNYGYTF.

The gene calls are TRBV6-5 and TRBJ1-5; a possible D gene is TRBD1 (6 bases). Germline V gene data show CDR1 as MNHEY and CDR2 as SVGAGI. V dropped 6 bases and J dropped 1 base, with 10 bases sitting between them. The CDR3 runs 14 residues. CDR3 DNA: TGTGCCAGCAGGGCAGGGGAGAGCAATCAGCCCCAGCATTTT. Its protein product is CASRAGESNQPQHF.

This chain joins TRBV2 and TRBJ2-2; 7 bases line up with TRBD1. CDR3 length: 15 amino acids. The J segment lost 7 bases and the V segment lost 5 bases, leaving 10 bases of the junction unmatched. Germline CDR1 reads SNHLY; CDR2 reads FYNNEI. CDR3 bases: TGTGCCAGCAGTAACCGGGACAGCCCCCTCGGGGAGCTGTTTTTT. This encodes CASSNRDSPLGELFF.

The V call is TRBV4-1, the J call TRBJ2-7, with 8 bases aligning to TRBD2. Per the germline V gene, CDR1 is MGHRA and CDR2 is YSYEKL. After removal of 0 bases from V and 2 bases from J, the junction contained 9 bases not matched to a gene. This CDR3 contains 17 residues. The CDR3: CASSQEPPREAAYEQYF. The CDR3, as DNA: TGCGCCAGCAGCCAAGAACCCCCGCGGGAGGCCGCCTACGAGCAGTACTTC.

The chain combines TRBV5-4 with TRBJ2-3, with D hard to call. The CDR3 runs 14 residues. Germline CDR1 and CDR2: SGHNT and YYREEE (reference sequence). Trimming pared 4 bases from V and 0 bases from J, leaving 9 bases between. CDR3 bases: TGTGCCAGCAGCGGGCGTTACAGCACAGATACGCAGTATTTT. Encoded protein: CASSGRYSTDTQYF.

The CDR3 reads CASSPGQGWNEQFF. In DNA form, the CDR3 reads TGTGCCAGCAGTCCGGGACAGGGGTGGAATGAGCAGTTCTTC. The V and J genes are TRBV27 and TRBJ2-1, with TRBD1 identical over 10 bases. The V gene's germline CDR1 is MNHEY and CDR2 SMNVEV (reference sequence). There are 14 residues in the CDR3. Losses at the gene ends were 5 bases for V and 7 bases for J; bases not matched to a gene: 5.

The chain recombines TRBV7-6 with TRBJ2-7, with D perhaps matching TRBD1 or TRBD2 (5 bases each). CDR3 length: 15 amino acids. Trimming took off 5 bases at V and 7 bases at J, with 21 bases between the two ends. Germline V gives CDR1 SGHVS, CDR2 FNYEAQ. The CDR3 DNA is TGTGCCAGCAGCCCGGGGACCGGGATCCTTCGTGAGCAGTACTTC. Its protein is CASSPGTGILREQYF.

The chain is built from TRBV6-5 and TRBJ2-1; perhaps TRBD1 as D (6 bases). This CDR3 is built from 15 residues. Germline assignment: CDR1 MNHEY and CDR2 SVGAGI. The V and J ends lost 6 bases and 0 bases respectively, with 12 bases between them. CDR3: CASRPTGFSYNEQFF. For the CDR3, the DNA is TGTGCCAGCAGACCCACAGGGTTCTCCTACAATGAGCAGTTCTTC.

The chain employs TRBV4-1 and TRBJ1-5; 8 nucleotides match TRBD1. There are 15 residues in the CDR3. Germline V gene sequence: CDR1 MGHRA, CDR2 YSYEKL. With V trimmed by 3 bases and J by 7 bases, 8 bases remained unmatched. The CDR3 protein is CASSQAGQGRQPQHF. For the CDR3, the DNA is TGCGCCAGCAGCCAGGCTGGACAGGGCCGACAGCCCCAGCATTTT.

The V and J genes are TRBV5-6 and TRBJ2-7; no reliable D call. The V end lost 3 bases, the J end lost 6 bases, and 7 bases lay between the germline ends. From germline, CDR1 is SGHDT and CDR2 YYEEEE. The CDR3 runs 11 residues. The CDR3 loop is CASSYSIEQYF. The CDR3 DNA follows: TGTGCCAGCAGCTACTCCATCGAGCAGTACTTC.

V is TRBV5-1 and J is TRBJ2-1, with D unresolved. The CDR3 spans 13 residues. CDR1 is SGHRS, CDR2 YFSETQ, per germline. V was trimmed by 5 bases and J by 2 bases, leaving 8 bases between them. CDR3 DNA: TGCGCCAGCAGTTCGCCTACCTACAATGAGCAGTTCTTC. This translates into CASSSPTYNEQFF.

The rearrangement uses TRBV4-1 and TRBJ2-3; 7 positions match TRBD2. The CDR3 runs to 17 residues. Germline V CDR1 and CDR2: MGHRA, YSYEKL. V was pared by 1 base and J by 5 bases, with 12 bases of the junction left unmatched. Here the CDR3 DNA reads TGCGCCAGCAGCCAAGGTAGCGCCAGCGGGATAGGAGATACGCAGTATTTT. Translation: CASSQGSASGIGDTQYF.